This note documents a single T cell receptor beta chain sequence. The patients had localized lung adenocarcinoma, a non-small cell subtype. The CDR3 is 12 amino acids. Germline V gene sequence: CDR1 MNHNS, CDR2 SASEGT. V lost 5 bases to trimming and J lost 7 bases, with 9 bases between them. These data belong to a study of CD4 and CD8 cells across lung adenocarcinoma regions. MiXCR, run by TCRdb on the PCR reads, gives a single entry per CDR3 protein. The sample holds 21,000 or so distinct CDR3 sequences, roughly half seen once. Sequencing used CD8+ T cells from the center of a lung tumor. This sequence originates from a female donor with lung adenocarcinoma. The CD4 and CD8 labels of this study may be unreliable. The chain links TRBV6-1 to TRBJ1-5; D is uncertain. The DNA of the CDR3 is TGTGCCAGCAGTACATCTGCACAGCCCCAGCATTTT. This sequence encodes CASSTSAQPQHF.